Described below is a single T cell receptor beta chain sequence and its context. The V gene's germline CDR1 is MNHNY and CDR2 SVGAGI (reference sequence). This CDR3 contains 15 residues. J lost 6 bases, V lost 6 bases, and 11 bases had no gene match. These data come from a study of cytomegalovirus exposure and HLA in healthy donors. Assay: immunoSEQ multiplex PCR; the TCRdb copy retains only in-frame clones and omits some. The repertoire holds 68,000 or so clones, with about 90% as singletons. The sample consisted of PBMCs. The source of this sequence is a young man in good health and CMV-seronegative. The rearrangement joins TRBV6-6 to TRBJ2-1, with 7 bases identical to TRBD1. CDR3 in amino acids: CASSTGTEVGNEQFF. CDR3 in DNA: TGTGCCAGCAGCACCGGGACAGAGGTTGGCAATGAGCAGTTCTTC.